These 8 T cell receptor beta chains came from one sample sequenced in a study of blood T cell repertoires in COVID-19. Generated by immunoSEQ multiplex PCR, the TCRdb table keeps only in-frame clones and is missing some. The data contain approximately 46,000 clones, about 89% of them singletons. Sequenced material: peripheral blood. The receptors shown here come from a man aged 60 to 75 with active or convalescent COVID-19.

This clone has just one count. This rearrangement joins TRBV15 to TRBJ2-7; TRBD1 matches at 12 bases. Germline trimming cut 0 bases from V and 4 bases from J; bases unmatched to any gene: 7. The CDR3 contains 17 residues. In germline, CDR1 is LNHNV, CDR2 YYDKDF (reference sequence). The CDR3 sequence is CATSREGGTGGQYEQYF. CDR3 nucleotides: TGTGCCACCAGCAGAGAAGGAGGGACAGGGGGCCAATACGAGCAGTACTTC. The complete variable domain, with remaining parts taken from reference TRBV15 and TRBJ2-7, reads DAMVIQNPRYQVTQFGKPVTLSCSQTLNHNVMYWYQQKSSQAPKLLFHYYDKDFNNEADTPDNFQSRRPNTSFCFLDIRSPGLGDTAMYLCATSREGGTGGQYEQYFGPGTRLTVT.

The chain has TRBV7-9 and TRBJ1-5; D call uncertain. Germline-derived CDR1 and CDR2 are SEHNR and FQNEAQ (reference sequence). This CDR3 has 15 residues. V was clipped by 5 bases and J by 4 bases, with 15 bases between them. The CDR3 sequence: CASSDSTAVNQPQHF. The DNA of the CDR3 is TGTGCCAGCAGCGACTCTACGGCGGTAAATCAGCCCCAGCATTTT.

V is TRBV19 and J is TRBJ2-3, with 9 bases aligning to TRBD2. CDR3 size: 18 residues. J was trimmed by 0 bases and V by 3 bases; bases with no gene match: 10. Germline V gives CDR1 LNHDA, CDR2 SQIVND (reference sequence). The CDR3 protein is CASSIGSGGYTSTDTQYF. In DNA form, the CDR3 reads TGTGCCAGTAGTATCGGTAGCGGGGGCTATACTAGCACAGATACGCAGTATTTT.

This clone was picked up a small number of times. The rearrangement links TRBV6-4 to TRBJ2-1; D is possibly TRBD2 (5 bases). Per the germline V gene, CDR1 is MRHNA and CDR2 is SNTAGT. The CDR3 contains 17 residues. V was trimmed by 10 bases and J by 6 bases, leaving 28 bases between them. CDR3 DNA sequence: TGTGCCATCCCACAGCAGGTGAGAGGGATCGTGGGCAATGAGCAGTTCTTC. As protein: CAIPQQVRGIVGNEQFF.

This rearrangement joins TRBV19 to TRBJ1-5, with TRBD1 matching over 8 bases. This CDR3 has 15 amino acids. The trim removed 6 bases at V and 4 bases at J, leaving 8 bases unmatched. Germline CDR1 LNHDA, CDR2 SQIVND (reference sequence). CDR3 in amino acids: CASRRTGPNNQPQHF. The CDR3 DNA follows: TGTGCCAGTAGACGGACAGGGCCTAATAATCAGCCCCAGCATTTT.

The sample holds one count of this clone. The chain uses TRBV6-6 and TRBJ1-6, with D uncertain. This CDR3 region has 13 residues. The ends were cut back, 2 bases at V and 11 bases at J, with 10 bases in the middle. Germline V gene data show CDR1 as MNHNY and CDR2 as SVGAGI (reference sequence). Here the CDR3 reads CASSYGFMTPLHF. Written as DNA, the CDR3 is TGTGCCAGCAGTTACGGCTTTATGACACCCCTCCACTTT.

CDR3 in amino acids: CASSPQGAGDTQYF. DNA of the CDR3: TGTGCCAGCAGCCCCCAGGGGGCGGGAGATACGCAGTATTTT. The V gene is TRBV7-9, the J gene TRBJ2-3, with 8 bases fitting TRBD1. The CDR3 length is 14 residues. J lost 5 bases, V lost 5 bases, and 6 bases had no gene match. Germline V CDR1 and CDR2: SEHNR, FQNEAQ (reference sequence).

J is TRBJ1-2 and V is TRBV24-1; D may be TRBD1 (5 bases). CDR1 is KGHDR and CDR2 is SFDVKD in the germline V gene. There are 17 residues in the CDR3. V was trimmed by 3 bases and J by 3 bases, leaving 19 bases between them. The CDR3 nucleotides read TGTGCCACCAGTGATCGAACTGGCCCCAGGGAGGACTATGGCTACACCTTC. It yields the protein CATSDRTGPREDYGYTF.